What follows are 26 T cell receptor beta chains derived from one specimen sequenced in a study of radiotherapy plus CTLA-4 blockade in lung cancer. Only in-frame clones appear in the TCRdb table, and some are missing; sequencing was by immunoSEQ multiplex PCR. Among some 80,000 clones listed, under 90% were seen once. The sample here was peripheral blood, taken from a patient treated with radiotherapy plus ipilimumab. Every receptor here comes from a human donor with non-small cell lung cancer who had stable disease on radiotherapy plus ipilimumab.

CDR3 DNA sequence: TGCAGCGTGGGACAGGGGAGAGGAGAAAAACTGTTTTTT. Its translation is CSVGQGRGEKLFF. The chain employs TRBV29-1 and TRBJ1-4; 10 bases align to TRBD1. The CDR3 contains 13 residues. V was pared by 6 bases and J by 8 bases, with 6 bases of the junction left unmatched. CDR1 is SQVTM, CDR2 ANQGSEA, per germline. Drawing the rest from reference TRBV29-1 and TRBJ1-4, the complete variable domain is SAVISQKPSRDICQRGTSLTIQCQVDSQVTMMFWYRQQPGQSLTLIATANQGSEATYESGFVIDKFPISRPNLTFSTLTVSNMSPEDSSIYLCSVGQGRGEKLFFGSGTQLSVL.

Concerning this clone: A junction end diverges from the germline sequence, so it may reflect a read error. CDR3 nucleotides: TGTGCTAGCAGCTCTTCAGGGTGGGGCGAGCAGTACTTC. This translates into CASSSSGWGEQYF. The rearrangement links TRBV7-7 to TRBJ2-7; a possible D gene is TRBD1 (5 bases). Per the germline V gene, CDR1 is SSHAT and CDR2 is FNYEAQ (reference sequence). The CDR3 spans 13 residues. Full variable domain (rest looked up from reference TRBV7-7 and TRBJ2-7): GAGVSQSPRYKVTKRGQDVTLRCDPISSHATLYWYQQALGQGPEFLTYFNYEAQPDKSGLPSDRFSAERPEGSISTLTIQRTEQRDSAMYRCASSSSGWGEQYFGPGTRLTVT.

The chain carries TRBV5-4 and TRBJ2-5; D unclear. CDR1 and CDR2 (germline): SGHNT, YYREEE (reference sequence). The CDR3 length is 13 residues. V gave up 5 bases and J gave up 2 bases, with 10 bases separating them. In DNA, the CDR3 is TGTGCCAGCAGGCCCTCGCCACAAGAGACCCAGTACTTC. Its translation: CASRPSPQETQYF.

A few counts support this clone. The chain combines TRBV6-1 with TRBJ2-2, with D uncertain. The CDR3 spans 15 residues. V lost 1 base to trimming and J lost 5 bases, with 11 bases between them. The V gene's germline CDR1 is MNHNS and CDR2 SASEGT. The CDR3 DNA sequence: TGTGCCAGCAGTGAAGATTTTTGGGGAACCGGGGAGCTGTTTTTT. This sequence encodes CASSEDFWGTGELFF.

This clone was seen a handful of times. The V gene is TRBV19, the J gene TRBJ2-7; D might be TRBD2 (5 bases). The CDR3 runs 15 residues. Trimming left V 5 bases short and J 6 bases short, with 20 bases between. Germline CDR1 is LNHDA and CDR2 is SQIVND (reference sequence). The CDR3 DNA is TGTGCCAGTAGTGCCACCCGGCGGAAGAGGGTCGAGCAGTACTTC. Amino acids: CASSATRRKRVEQYF.

The chain is built from TRBV5-4 and TRBJ2-2; 7 nucleotides match TRBD2. The V segment lost 1 base and the J segment 1 base; nucleotides outside the gene matches: 4. The CDR3 runs 16 residues. The germline V gene has CDR1 SGHNT and CDR2 YYREEE (reference sequence). CDR3 in amino acids: CASSLSQRENTGELFF. The CDR3 DNA reads as TGTGCCAGCAGCTTGAGCCAGCGGGAGAACACCGGGGAGCTGTTTTTT.

The chain carries TRBV10-2 and TRBJ2-1, with D possibly matching TRBD2 (5 bases). Trimming shortened V by 4 bases and J by 0 bases, and 10 bases separated the two germline ends. Germline lookup yields CDR1 WSHSY and CDR2 SAAADI. This CDR3 contains 15 residues. The CDR3 loop reads CASSVRGSSYNEQFF. As DNA, the CDR3 is TGCGCCAGCAGTGTAAGAGGGAGCTCCTACAATGAGCAGTTCTTC.

The chain employs TRBV5-1 and TRBJ2-5; 11 bases fit TRBD2. Germline CDR1 is SGHRS and CDR2 is YFSETQ. The V and J ends lost 0 bases and 1 base, in that order; junction bases with no gene match: 5. This CDR3 comprises 17 residues. The CDR3 loop is CASSLVLAGGSQETQYF. The CDR3 DNA sequence: TGCGCCAGCAGCTTGGTCCTAGCGGGGGGCTCCCAAGAGACCCAGTACTTC.

V usage is TRBV4-1 and J usage is TRBJ2-3; no firm D call. The CDR3 covers 15 residues. V was cut by 4 bases and J by 6 bases, with 17 bases left in between. Germline V lookup: CDR1 MGHRA, CDR2 YSYEKL. In DNA, the CDR3 is TGCGCCAGCAGCCGACTGTCCCTGAATGGGGATACGCAGTATTTT. It is translated as CASSRLSLNGDTQYF.

V is TRBV19 and J is TRBJ2-1; 12 bases map to TRBD2. V shed 4 bases, J shed 9 bases, and the junction held 7 bases outside the gene matches. The CDR3 has 15 amino acids. Germline V gives CDR1 LNHDA, CDR2 SQIVND (reference sequence). CDR3 sequence: CASSTLAGGPLEQFF. The CDR3 DNA follows: TGTGCCAGTAGTACTCTAGCGGGAGGGCCTCTTGAGCAGTTCTTC. Filled out from reference TRBV19 and TRBJ2-1, the complete variable domain reads DGGITQSPKYLFRKEGQNVTLSCEQNLNHDAMYWYRQDPGQGLRLIYYSQIVNDFQKGDIAEGYSVSREKKESFPLTVTSAQKNPTAFYLCASSTLAGGPLEQFFGPGTRLTVL.

This chain joins TRBV4-2 and TRBJ2-1, with TRBD2 matching over 11 bases. Germline V gives CDR1 LGHNA, CDR2 YNFKEQ. The CDR3 is made up of 19 amino acids. V lost 4 bases, J lost 0 bases, and 11 bases stayed unmatched. In DNA, the CDR3 is TGTGCCAGCAGCCCCACTAGCGGGGGAGGATCTAGCTCCTACAATGAGCAGTTCTTC. It translates to CASSPTSGGGSSSYNEQFF.

The chain is built from TRBV6-1 and TRBJ1-1; 7 bases match TRBD1. Germline CDR1 and CDR2: MNHNS and SASEGT. CDR3 size: 17 residues. V shed 2 bases, J shed 1 base, and the junction held 10 bases outside the gene matches. The CDR3 sequence: CASSEWGLRGQNTEAFF. CDR3 DNA sequence: TGTGCCAGCAGTGAATGGGGGCTGAGGGGGCAGAACACTGAAGCTTTCTTT.

V gene TRBV29-1 combines with J gene TRBJ1-5; TRBD1 might be the D (6 bases). This CDR3 contains 17 residues. Germline-derived CDR1 and CDR2 are SQVTM and ANQGSEA. The V and J ends lost 0 bases and 0 bases respectively, with 15 bases between them. CDR3 nucleotides: TGCAGCGTTGAAGAAAGGGGGGGGGACTTTAGCAATCAGCCCCAGCATTTT. Protein product: CSVEERGGDFSNQPQHF.

The rearrangement uses TRBV7-6 and TRBJ2-2, with D perhaps TRBD1 (5 bases). The CDR3 spans 15 residues. V gave up 5 bases and J gave up 5 bases, with 15 bases separating them. Germline-derived CDR1 and CDR2 are SGHVS and FNYEAQ. The CDR3 sequence: CASSPNGAVTGELFF. DNA for the CDR3: TGTGCCAGCAGCCCAAATGGGGCGGTAACCGGGGAGCTGTTTTTT.

J is TRBJ2-3 and V is TRBV11-3; D tentatively fits TRBD1 or TRBD2 (6 bases each). There are 14 residues in the CDR3. Trimming stripped 2 bases from V and 4 bases from J, with 10 bases between. In germline, CDR1 is SGHNT, CDR2 YENEEA. In DNA, the CDR3 is TGTGCCAGCAGCTTAACCGGGGGCGCAGATACGCAGTATTTT. Encoded protein: CASSLTGGADTQYF.

This rearrangement joins TRBV7-9 to TRBJ1-2; weak D call: TRBD1 (5 bases). Germline CDR1 SEHNR, CDR2 FQNEAQ (reference sequence). V shed 2 bases and J shed 4 bases, with 8 bases lying between them. The CDR3 has 13 residues. CDR3 coding DNA: TGTGCCAGCAGCTTATGGGACGGCTATGGCTACACCTTC. This codes for CASSLWDGYGYTF. The complete variable domain, with remaining parts taken from reference TRBV7-9 and TRBJ1-2, reads DTGVSQNPRHKITKRGQNVTFRCDPISEHNRLYWYRQTLGQGPEFLTYFQNEAQLEKSRLLSDRFSAERPKGSFSTLEIQRTEQGDSAMYLCASSLWDGYGYTFGSGTRLTVV.

The chain carries TRBV2 and TRBJ1-5; no reliable D call. V lost 6 bases, J lost 7 bases, and 10 bases lay in between. The CDR3 runs 12 residues. Germline lookup yields CDR1 SNHLY and CDR2 FYNNEI. CDR3 nucleotides: TGTGCCAGCAGCCAGAGTCCGCAGCCCCAGCATTTT. Residues: CASSQSPQPQHF.

The J gene is TRBJ1-5, the V gene TRBV27, with D unclear. Deletions cut 0 bases from V and 9 bases from J, with 15 bases between. The germline V gene has CDR1 MNHEY and CDR2 SMNVEV (reference sequence). The CDR3 sequence is 15 residues long. CDR3 nucleotides: TGTGCCAGCAGTTTATCGATGGCCAGCTCCGGGCCCCAGCATTTT. This sequence encodes CASSLSMASSGPQHF.

The chain links TRBV13 to TRBJ2-6; 10 bases fit TRBD2. This CDR3 is built from 19 residues. Germline CDR1 is PRHDT and CDR2 is FYEKMQ (reference sequence). The V gene end was trimmed by 4 bases and the J gene end by 4 bases; junction bases not matched to a gene: 13. For the CDR3, the DNA is TGTGCCAGCAGCTCCCTCCTGGCTAGCGGGGGATCAGGGGCCAACGTCCTGACTTTC. The encoded protein is CASSSLLASGGSGANVLTF.

The V gene is TRBV7-2, the J gene TRBJ1-1, with unresolved D. Germline CDR1 and CDR2: SGHTA and FQGNSA. The germline V and J ends were trimmed by 1 base and 3 bases, with 12 bases remaining between them. The CDR3 is 15 residues long. CDR3 sequence: CASSLVEKRDTEAFF. The CDR3 DNA is TGTGCCAGCAGCTTAGTGGAAAAAAGAGACACTGAAGCTTTCTTT. Full variable domain (outside the CDR3, taken from reference TRBV7-2 and TRBJ1-1): GAGVSQSPSNKVTEKGKDVELRCDPISGHTALYWYRQSLGQGLEFLIYFQGNSAPDKSGLPSDRFSAERTGGSVSTLTIQRTQQEDSAVYLCASSLVEKRDTEAFFGQGTRLTVV.

This rearrangement joins TRBV28 to TRBJ2-3; the D is unclear. Trimming removed 4 bases from V and 2 bases from J, with 10 bases in between. This CDR3 is 14 amino acids long. CDR1 and CDR2 (germline): MDHEN, SYDVKM. As DNA, the CDR3 is TGTGCCAGCAGTTCACCAACTCCCACAGATACGCAGTATTTT. This gives the protein CASSSPTPTDTQYF. The whole variable domain, filled in from reference TRBV28 and TRBJ2-3, reads DVKVTQSSRYLVKRTGEKVFLECVQDMDHENMFWYRQDPGLGLRLIYFSYDVKMKEKGDIPEGYSVSREKKERFSLILESASTNQTSMYLCASSSPTPTDTQYFGPGTRLTVL.

The J gene is TRBJ2-7, the V gene TRBV29-1; 12 nucleotides align to TRBD1. Per germline, CDR1 SQVTM and CDR2 ANQGSEA. The CDR3 runs to 13 residues. The ends lost 7 bases at V and 4 bases at J; junction bases unmatched: 5. CDR3 DNA sequence: TGCAGCGCCGGGACAGGGGGCCCGTACGAGCAGTACTTC. It yields the protein CSAGTGGPYEQYF.

The genes are TRBV4-1 and TRBJ2-1; 8 bases fit TRBD2. The length of the CDR3 is 17 residues. The trim removed 3 bases at V and 7 bases at J, leaving 14 bases unmatched. Germline CDR1 and CDR2: MGHRA and YSYEKL. In DNA, the CDR3 is TGCGCCAGCAGCCACCCTACTGGAGCGGGAGTATCAAATGAGCAGTTCTTC. Translated: CASSHPTGAGVSNEQFF.

The gene calls are TRBV7-9 and TRBJ2-1; a possible D gene is TRBD1 (6 bases). CDR3 length equals 15 residues. The V gene lost 4 bases and the J gene lost 8 bases, with 18 bases spanning the gap. The germline CDR1 and CDR2 sequences are SEHNR and FQNEAQ (reference sequence). CDR3 sequence reads: CASSSQGIGNDEQFF. The CDR3 nucleotides are TGTGCCAGCAGCTCGCAGGGGATTGGTAATGATGAGCAGTTCTTC.

This clone was found once. At the DNA level, this CDR3 is encoded by other sequences in the same sample as well. The CDR3 region has the DNA TGTGCCAGCAGCTTACAGGGAGCAGGAAACACCATATATTTT. It encodes CASSLQGAGNTIYF. The gene calls are TRBV5-4 and TRBJ1-3; possible D gene TRBD1, 6 bases. The V and J ends lost 2 bases and 4 bases respectively, with 10 bases between them. In germline, CDR1 is SGHNT, CDR2 YYREEE (reference sequence). The CDR3 extends over 14 amino acids.

This clone has a handful of counts. The rearrangement uses TRBV18 and TRBJ1-4; D not certain. This CDR3 comprises 16 residues. CDR1 and CDR2 from the germline V gene are KGHSH and LQKENI. V was cut by 0 bases and J by 1 base, with 9 bases left in between. The CDR3 bases are TGTGCCAGCTCACCACCCCGGGGTGTAACTAATGAAAAACTGTTTTTT. This encodes CASSPPRGVTNEKLFF.